The entry below describes one T cell receptor beta chain. The antigen is unknown. It was with 60 Vbeta and 13 Jbeta primers that the PCR ran. Only in-frame clones appear in the TCRdb table, and some are missing; sequencing was by immunoSEQ multiplex PCR. Of roughly 170,000 clones listed, about four fifths are singletons. Germline assignment: CDR1 MGHRA and CDR2 YSYEKL. Trimming removed 1 base from V and 8 bases from J, with 11 bases in between. This CDR3 has 13 amino acids. The data were obtained in a study of cytomegalovirus exposure and HLA in healthy donors. Study results and limitations: The authors later found most CMV-associated TCR beta chains appeared HLA-restricted. Cytomegalovirus association was listed for about 150 TCR beta chains. More clonal expansion characterized HLA-associated TCR beta chains than equally common others in a later analysis.

V usage is TRBV4-1 and J usage is TRBJ1-2, with no clear D. Material for sequencing was PBMCs. The sequence came from a girl under 18 in good health and CMV-seropositive. This CDR3 is CASSQGQFGGYTF. The CDR3, as DNA: TGCGCCAGCAGCCAAGGTCAGTTTGGCGGCTACACCTTC.